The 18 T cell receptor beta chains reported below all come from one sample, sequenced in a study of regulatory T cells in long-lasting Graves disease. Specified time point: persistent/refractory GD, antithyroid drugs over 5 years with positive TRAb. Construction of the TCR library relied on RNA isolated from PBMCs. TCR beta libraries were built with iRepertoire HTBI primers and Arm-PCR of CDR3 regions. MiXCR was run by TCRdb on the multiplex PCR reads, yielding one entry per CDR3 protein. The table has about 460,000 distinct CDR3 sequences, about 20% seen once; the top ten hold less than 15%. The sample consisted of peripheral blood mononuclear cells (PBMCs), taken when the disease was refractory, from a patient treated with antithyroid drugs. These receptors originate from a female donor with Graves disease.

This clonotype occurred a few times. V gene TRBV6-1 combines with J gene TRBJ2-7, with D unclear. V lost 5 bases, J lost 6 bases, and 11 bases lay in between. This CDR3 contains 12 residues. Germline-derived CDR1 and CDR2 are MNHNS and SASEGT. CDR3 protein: CASSNSRAEQYF. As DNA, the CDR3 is TGTGCCAGCAGTAACAGTCGGGCCGAGCAGTACTTC.

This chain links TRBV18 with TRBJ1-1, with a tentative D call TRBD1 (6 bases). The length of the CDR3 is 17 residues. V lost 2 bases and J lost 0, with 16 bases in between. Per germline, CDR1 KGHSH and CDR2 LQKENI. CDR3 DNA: TGTGCCAGCTCACCATTGGGGGGCGGAGGATTGAACACTGAAGCTTTCTTT. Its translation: CASSPLGGGGLNTEAFF.

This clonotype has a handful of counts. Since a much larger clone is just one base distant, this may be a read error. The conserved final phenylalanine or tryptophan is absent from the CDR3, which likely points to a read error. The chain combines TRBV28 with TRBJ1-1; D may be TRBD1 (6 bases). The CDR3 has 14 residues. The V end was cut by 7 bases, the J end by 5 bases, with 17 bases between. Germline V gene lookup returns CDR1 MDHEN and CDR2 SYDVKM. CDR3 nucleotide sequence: TGTGCCAGCACTCCCCGAGGGGGGAGGACTGAAGCTTTCTCT. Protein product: CASTPRGGRTEAFS.

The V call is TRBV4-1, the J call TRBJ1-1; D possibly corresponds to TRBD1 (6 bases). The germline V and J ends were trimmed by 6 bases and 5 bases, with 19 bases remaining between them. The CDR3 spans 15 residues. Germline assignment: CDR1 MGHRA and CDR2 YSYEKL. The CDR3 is CASRPFSKGETEAFF. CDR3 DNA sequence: TGCGCCAGCAGGCCTTTTAGCAAGGGGGAGACTGAAGCTTTCTTT.

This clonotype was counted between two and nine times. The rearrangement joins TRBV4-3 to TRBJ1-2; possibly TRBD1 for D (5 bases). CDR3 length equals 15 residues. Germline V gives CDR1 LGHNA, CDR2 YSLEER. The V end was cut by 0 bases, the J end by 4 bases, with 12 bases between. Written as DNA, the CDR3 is TGCGCCAGCAGCCAAGATCGGGGCAGCTTCTATGGCTACACCTTC. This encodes CASSQDRGSFYGYTF.

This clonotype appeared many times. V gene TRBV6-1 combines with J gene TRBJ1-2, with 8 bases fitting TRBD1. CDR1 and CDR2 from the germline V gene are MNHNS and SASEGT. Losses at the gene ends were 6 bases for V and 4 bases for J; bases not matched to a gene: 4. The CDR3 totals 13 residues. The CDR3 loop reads CASRQGATYGYTF. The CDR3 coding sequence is TGTGCCAGCAGGCAGGGGGCTACCTATGGCTACACCTTC.

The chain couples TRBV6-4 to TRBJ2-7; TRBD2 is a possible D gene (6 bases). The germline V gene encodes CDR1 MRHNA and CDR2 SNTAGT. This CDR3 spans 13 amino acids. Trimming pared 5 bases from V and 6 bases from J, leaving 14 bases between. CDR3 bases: TGTGCCAGCAGTTATTCGGACTATACCGAGCAGTACTTC. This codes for CASSYSDYTEQYF.

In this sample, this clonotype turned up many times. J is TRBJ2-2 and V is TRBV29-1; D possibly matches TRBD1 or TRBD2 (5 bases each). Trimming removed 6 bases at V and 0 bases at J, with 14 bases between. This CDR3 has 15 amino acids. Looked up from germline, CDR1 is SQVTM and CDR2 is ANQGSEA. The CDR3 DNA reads TGCAGCGTGGTCGGGACCGAGGCGAACACCGGGGAGCTGTTTTTT. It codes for CSVVGTEANTGELFF.

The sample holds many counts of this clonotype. CDR3 DNA sequence: TGTGCCAGCATCCCCCCAATAGCGGGAGCGGAGGAGACCCAGTACTTC. As protein: CASIPPIAGAEETQYF. The gene calls are TRBV28 and TRBJ2-5, with TRBD2 matching 9 bases. With V trimmed by 7 bases and J by 5 bases, 14 bases remained unmatched. The CDR3 consists of 16 residues. The germline V gene has CDR1 MDHEN and CDR2 SYDVKM.

The CDR3, as DNA: TGCAGTGCTGAAGCCGGACTAGCGGGAGTGAACGAGCAGTACTTC. This codes for CSAEAGLAGVNEQYF. J is TRBJ2-7 and V is TRBV20-1; 13 bases are shared with TRBD2. The CDR3 runs to 15 residues. With V trimmed by 5 bases and J by 5 bases, 9 bases remained unmatched. Germline V CDR1 and CDR2: DFQATT, SNEGSKA (reference sequence).

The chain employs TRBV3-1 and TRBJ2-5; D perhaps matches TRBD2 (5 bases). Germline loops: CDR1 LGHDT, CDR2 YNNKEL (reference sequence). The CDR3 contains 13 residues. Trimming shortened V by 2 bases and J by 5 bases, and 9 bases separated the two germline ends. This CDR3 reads CASSQTSKETQYF. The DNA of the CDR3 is TGTGCCAGCAGCCAAACTAGTAAGGAGACCCAGTACTTC.

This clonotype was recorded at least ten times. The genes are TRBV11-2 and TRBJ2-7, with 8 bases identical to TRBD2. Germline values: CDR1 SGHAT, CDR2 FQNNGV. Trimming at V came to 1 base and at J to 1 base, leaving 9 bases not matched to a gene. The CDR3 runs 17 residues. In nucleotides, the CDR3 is TGTGCCAGCAGCTTAGGTGCGGGAGGTGTCCGGTCCTACGAGCAGTACTTC. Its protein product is CASSLGAGGVRSYEQYF.

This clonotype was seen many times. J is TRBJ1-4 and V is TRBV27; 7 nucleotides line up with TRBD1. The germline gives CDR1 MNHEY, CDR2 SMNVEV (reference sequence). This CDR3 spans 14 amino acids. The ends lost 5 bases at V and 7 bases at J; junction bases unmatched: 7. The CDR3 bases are TGTGCCAGCAGTCTAGGGGGCTACGGTGAAAAACTGTTTTTT. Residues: CASSLGGYGEKLFF.

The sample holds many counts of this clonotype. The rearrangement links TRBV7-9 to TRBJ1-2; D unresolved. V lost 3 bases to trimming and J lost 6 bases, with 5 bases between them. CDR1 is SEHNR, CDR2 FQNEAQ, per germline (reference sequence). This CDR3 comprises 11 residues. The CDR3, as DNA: TGTGCCAGCAGCTTTGGTCATGGCTACACCTTC. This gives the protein CASSFGHGYTF.

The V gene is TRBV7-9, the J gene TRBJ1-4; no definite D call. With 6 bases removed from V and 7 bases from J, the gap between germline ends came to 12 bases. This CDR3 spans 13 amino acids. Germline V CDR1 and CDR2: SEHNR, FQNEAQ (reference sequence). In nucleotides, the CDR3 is TGTGCCAGCAGTCCAGGACGGGCTGAAAAACTGTTTTTT. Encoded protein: CASSPGRAEKLFF.

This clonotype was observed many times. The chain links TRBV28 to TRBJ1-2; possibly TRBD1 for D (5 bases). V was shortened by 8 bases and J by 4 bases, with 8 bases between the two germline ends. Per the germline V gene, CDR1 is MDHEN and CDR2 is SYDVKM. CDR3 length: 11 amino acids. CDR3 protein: CASGTVYGYTF. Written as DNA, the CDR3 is TGTGCCAGCGGGACGGTCTATGGCTACACCTTC.

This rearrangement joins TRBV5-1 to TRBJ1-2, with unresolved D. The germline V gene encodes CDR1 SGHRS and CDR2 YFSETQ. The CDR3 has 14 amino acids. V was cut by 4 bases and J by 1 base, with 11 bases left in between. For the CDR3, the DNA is TGCGCCAGCAGCAATACCGACAATAACTATGGCTACACCTTC. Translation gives CASSNTDNNYGYTF.

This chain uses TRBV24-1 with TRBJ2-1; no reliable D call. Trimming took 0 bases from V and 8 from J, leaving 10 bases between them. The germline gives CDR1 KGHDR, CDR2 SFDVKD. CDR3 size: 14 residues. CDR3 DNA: TGTGCCACCAGTGATTTGGGCAGGAGCGATGAGCAGTTCTTC. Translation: CATSDLGRSDEQFF.